This T cell receptor (beta chain) was observed in a study of vaccination and CD4 T cells after COVID-19. Treatment specified: approximately 10-day PBMC culture with coronavirus spike peptide pools or control peptides (ViraFEST assay). Sequencing of cultured CD4+ T cell DNA used the Oncomine TCR Beta short-read assay. TCRdb re-called the PCR reads with MiXCR, one entry per CDR3 protein. The table lists 12,000 or so distinct CDR3 sequences, roughly 61% of them singletons. On this clonotype: Its specificity is unknown.

The CDR3 spans 13 residues. The germline V gene has CDR1 SGHRS and CDR2 YFSETQ. The ends were cut back, 4 bases at V and 5 bases at J, with 9 bases in the middle. The sample consisted of CD4+ T cells from blood, cultured in vitro. The V gene is TRBV5-1, the J gene TRBJ1-4, with D unresolved. The clonotype was recovered from a human donor who had recovered from COVID-19. CDR3 loop: CASSGGINEKLFF. The DNA of the CDR3 is TGCGCCAGCAGCGGCGGGATCAATGAAAAACTGTTTTTT.